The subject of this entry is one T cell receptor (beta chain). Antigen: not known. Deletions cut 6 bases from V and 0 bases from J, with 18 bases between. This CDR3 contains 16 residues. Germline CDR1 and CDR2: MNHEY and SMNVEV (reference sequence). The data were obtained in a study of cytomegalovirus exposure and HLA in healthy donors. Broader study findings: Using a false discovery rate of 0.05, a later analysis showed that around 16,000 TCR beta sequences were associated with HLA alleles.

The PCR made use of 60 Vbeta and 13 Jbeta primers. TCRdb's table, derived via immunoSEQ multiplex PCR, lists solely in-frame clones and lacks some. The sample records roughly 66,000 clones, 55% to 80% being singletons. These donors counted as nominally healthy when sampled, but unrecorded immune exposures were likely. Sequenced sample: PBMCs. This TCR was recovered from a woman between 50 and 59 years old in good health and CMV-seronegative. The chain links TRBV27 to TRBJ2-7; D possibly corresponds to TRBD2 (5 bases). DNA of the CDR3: TGTGCCAGCAGCCAACCCACGACTCGGGGCTCCTACGAGCAGTACTTC. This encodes CASSQPTTRGSYEQYF.